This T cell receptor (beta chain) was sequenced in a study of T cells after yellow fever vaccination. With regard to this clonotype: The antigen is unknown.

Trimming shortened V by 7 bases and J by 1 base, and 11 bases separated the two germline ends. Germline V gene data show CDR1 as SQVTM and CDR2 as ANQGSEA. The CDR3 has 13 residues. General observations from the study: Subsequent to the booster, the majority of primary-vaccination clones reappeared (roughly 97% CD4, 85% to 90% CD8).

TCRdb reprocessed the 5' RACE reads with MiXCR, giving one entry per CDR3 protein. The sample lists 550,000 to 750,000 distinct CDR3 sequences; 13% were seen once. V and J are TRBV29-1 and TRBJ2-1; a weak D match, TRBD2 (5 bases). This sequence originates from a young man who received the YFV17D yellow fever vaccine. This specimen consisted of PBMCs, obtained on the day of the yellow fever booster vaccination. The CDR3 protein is CSGGESSYNEQFF. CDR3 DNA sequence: TGCAGCGGTGGGGAGAGTTCCTACAATGAGCAGTTCTTC.